What follows are 15 T cell receptor beta chains derived from one specimen sequenced in a study of shared clonotypes between healthy human individuals. Generated by immunoSEQ multiplex PCR, the TCRdb table keeps only in-frame clones and is missing some. The repertoire holds roughly 2 million clones, about 95% seen once, with 0.85% to 1.3% in the top ten. Positively selected for CCR7, the CD45RO-negative cells used as naive CD8 cells excluded terminally differentiated effector memory CD45RA+ cells. The sequenced material came from naive CD8+ T cells sorted from blood. These TCRs come from a man aged 18 to 30 in good health.

The CDR3, as DNA: TGTGCCAGCAGACCCGCCCGGGGACAGGGCTACGAGCAGTACTTC. Protein sequence: CASRPARGQGYEQYF. The V call is TRBV27, the J call TRBJ2-7; 9 positions match TRBD1. The CDR3 length is 15 residues. Germline-derived CDR1 and CDR2 are MNHEY and SMNVEV (reference sequence). V trimming: 6 bases; J trimming: 3 bases; junction bases outside the gene matches: 9.

The J gene is TRBJ2-1, the V gene TRBV13; no clear D gene. The CDR3 runs 12 residues. V was trimmed by 4 bases and J by 6 bases, leaving 7 bases between them. Germline V gene lookup returns CDR1 PRHDT and CDR2 FYEKMQ (reference sequence). CDR3 residues: CASSSRSNEQFF. The CDR3 DNA is TGTGCCAGCAGCTCTAGGAGCAATGAGCAGTTCTTC.

The chain recombines TRBV28 with TRBJ1-1, with unresolved D. The CDR3 runs to 17 residues. Trimming removed 5 bases at V and 0 bases at J, with 19 bases between. Germline CDR1 is MDHEN and CDR2 is SYDVKM. The CDR3 DNA is TGTGCCAGCAGTCCGGAAGGTTGGGGTGGGTTGAACACTGAAGCTTTCTTT. Protein: CASSPEGWGGLNTEAFF.

The count of this clone is one. This chain links TRBV5-6 with TRBJ2-5; 11 bases line up with TRBD2. CDR1 and CDR2 (germline): SGHDT, YYEEEE. The CDR3 has 16 residues. V shed 0 bases, J shed 5 bases, and the junction held 6 bases outside the gene matches. CDR3 nucleotide sequence: TGTGCCAGCAGCTTGGCCGGGGCTAGCGGGAGGGAGACCCAGTACTTC. This encodes CASSLAGASGRETQYF.

The chain links TRBV7-9 to TRBJ2-7, with no clear D. Germline V lookup: CDR1 SEHNR, CDR2 FQNEAQ (reference sequence). This CDR3 is built from 15 residues. Trimming took off 5 bases at V and 2 bases at J, with 16 bases between the two ends. This CDR3 reads CASSRRTGPAYEQYF. The CDR3 region has the DNA TGTGCCAGCAGCCGCCGGACCGGTCCAGCCTACGAGCAGTACTTC.

Details on this clone: This specimen includes other DNA sequences encoding the same CDR3. V gene TRBV6-4 combines with J gene TRBJ2-1; possibly TRBD2 for D (5 bases). CDR1 is MRHNA, CDR2 SNTAGT, per germline. This CDR3 region has 14 residues. V was pared by 3 bases and J by 1 base, with 7 bases between. The CDR3 spells CASSESGSYNEQFF. CDR3 coding DNA: TGTGCCAGCAGTGAAAGCGGATCCTACAATGAGCAGTTCTTC.

The chain joins TRBV11-2 to TRBJ1-6, with D hard to call. Trimming took 0 bases from V and 7 from J, leaving 10 bases between them. Germline V gene sequence: CDR1 SGHAT, CDR2 FQNNGV. The CDR3 length is 15 residues. The DNA for the CDR3 is TGTGCCAGCAGCTTAGATGGAGGGCTCAATTCACCCCTCCACTTT. It yields the protein CASSLDGGLNSPLHF.

The rearrangement uses TRBV15 and TRBJ2-7; 8 bases line up with TRBD1. With V trimmed by 4 bases and J by 3 bases, 5 bases remained unmatched. Germline CDR1 LNHNV, CDR2 YYDKDF (reference sequence). The CDR3 runs to 14 residues. CDR3: CATSTDRGGYEQYF. The CDR3 coding sequence is TGTGCCACCAGCACCGACAGGGGAGGCTACGAGCAGTACTTC.

The chain carries TRBV27 and TRBJ2-1; 8 positions agree with TRBD2. V was clipped by 5 bases and J by 0 bases; unmatched bases: 6. CDR3 length: 16 residues. Germline loops: CDR1 MNHEY, CDR2 SMNVEV (reference sequence). The CDR3 DNA reads as TGTGCCAGCAGTGTTGCGGGGGGCCTCTCCTACAATGAGCAGTTCTTC. Protein sequence: CASSVAGGLSYNEQFF.

This chain links TRBV11-2 with TRBJ2-1; D unresolved. Germline V gene sequence: CDR1 SGHAT, CDR2 FQNNGV. The CDR3 is made up of 12 amino acids. V was shortened by 5 bases and J by 5 bases, with 7 bases between the two germline ends. DNA for the CDR3: TGTGCCAGCAGCCAGTCGAACAATGAGCAGTTCTTC. As protein: CASSQSNNEQFF.

The genes are TRBV7-6 and TRBJ2-1; 7 bases agree with TRBD2. Germline CDR1 SGHVS, CDR2 FNYEAQ. Trimming cost V 1 base and J 4 bases; bases outside gene matches: 4. The CDR3 spans 15 residues. CDR3 protein: CASSLGLAAYNEQFF. In nucleotides, the CDR3 is TGTGCCAGCAGCTTAGGTCTAGCGGCGTACAATGAGCAGTTCTTC.

Points on this clone: In the same sample, other DNA sequences code for this CDR3. V is TRBV6-5 and J is TRBJ1-2, with D tentatively TRBD1 (5 bases). V was trimmed by 6 bases and J by 0 bases, leaving 11 bases between them. This CDR3 comprises 14 residues. Looked up from germline, CDR1 is MNHEY and CDR2 is SVGAGI. This chain's CDR3 is CASSLDRANYGYTF. The CDR3 DNA sequence: TGTGCCAGCAGCCTAGACAGAGCTAACTATGGCTACACCTTC.

Concerning this clone: Other DNA sequences in this specimen translate into the identical CDR3. The rearrangement links TRBV30 to TRBJ1-3; perhaps TRBD1 as D (5 bases). The CDR3 is 12 amino acids. Trimming left V 5 bases short and J 2 bases short, with 7 bases between. Germline V gives CDR1 GTSNPN, CDR2 SVGIG (reference sequence). CDR3: CAWGDAGNTIYF. In nucleotides, the CDR3 is TGTGCCTGGGGGGACGCTGGAAACACCATATATTTT. Looking up the rest from reference TRBV30 and TRBJ1-3 gives the full variable domain: SQTIHQWPATLVQPVGSPLSLECTVEGTSNPNLYWYRQAAGRGLQLLFYSVGIGQISSEVPQNLSASRPQDRQFILSSKKLLLSDSGFYLCAWGDAGNTIYFGEGSWLTVV.

The chain employs TRBV29-1 and TRBJ2-6, with 8 nucleotides matching TRBD1. Germline V gene data show CDR1 as SQVTM and CDR2 as ANQGSEA. The CDR3 loop spans 17 amino acids. The V gene end was trimmed by 7 bases and the J gene end by 4 bases; junction bases not matched to a gene: 15. This chain's CDR3 is CSASPRTGLTGANVLTF. Written as DNA, the CDR3 is TGCAGCGCTTCGCCCCGGACAGGGCTCACCGGGGCCAACGTCCTGACTTTC.

The J gene is TRBJ2-7, the V gene TRBV14; D gene ambiguous. The CDR3 runs to 16 residues. CDR1 is SGHDN, CDR2 FVKESK, per germline. V was trimmed by 1 base and J by 4 bases, leaving 17 bases between them. DNA of the CDR3: TGTGCCAGCAGCCAAGTCTTGACACCAAAGCCATACGAGCAGTACTTC. Translation gives CASSQVLTPKPYEQYF.